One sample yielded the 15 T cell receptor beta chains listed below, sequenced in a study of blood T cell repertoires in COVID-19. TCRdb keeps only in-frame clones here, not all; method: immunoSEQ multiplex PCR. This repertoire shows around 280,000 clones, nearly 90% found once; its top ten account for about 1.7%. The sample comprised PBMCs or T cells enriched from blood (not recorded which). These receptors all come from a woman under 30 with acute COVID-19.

CDR3 in amino acids: CASSPPYGSDTQYF. CDR3 DNA sequence: TGTGCCAGCTCACCACCGTACGGGTCCGATACGCAGTATTTT. The chain has TRBV18 and TRBJ2-3; D is unclear. The V gene lost 0 bases and the J gene lost 6 bases, with 10 bases spanning the gap. CDR3 length equals 14 residues. The germline gives CDR1 KGHSH, CDR2 LQKENI.

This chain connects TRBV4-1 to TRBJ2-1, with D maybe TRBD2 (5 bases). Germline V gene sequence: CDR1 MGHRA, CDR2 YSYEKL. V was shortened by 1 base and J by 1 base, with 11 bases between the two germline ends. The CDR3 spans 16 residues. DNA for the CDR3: TGCGCCAGCAGCCAAGGTTCGCGGACTTCCTACAATGAGCAGTTCTTC. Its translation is CASSQGSRTSYNEQFF.

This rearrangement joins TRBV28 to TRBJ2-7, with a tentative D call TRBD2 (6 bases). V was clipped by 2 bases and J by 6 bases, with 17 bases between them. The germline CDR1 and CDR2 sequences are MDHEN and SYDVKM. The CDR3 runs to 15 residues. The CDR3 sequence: CASSLRVGREAEQYF. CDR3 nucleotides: TGTGCCAGCAGTTTACGTGTCGGCAGGGAGGCCGAGCAGTACTTC.

The CDR3 sequence: CASSLNKNTGELFF. CDR3 DNA sequence: TGTGCCAGCAGCTTGAACAAGAACACCGGGGAGCTGTTTTTT. The chain recombines TRBV11-1 with TRBJ2-2; D is unresolved. CDR1 and CDR2 from the germline V gene are SGHAT and FQDESV (reference sequence). The CDR3 is 14 residues long. V was pared by 3 bases and J by 1 base, with 6 bases between.

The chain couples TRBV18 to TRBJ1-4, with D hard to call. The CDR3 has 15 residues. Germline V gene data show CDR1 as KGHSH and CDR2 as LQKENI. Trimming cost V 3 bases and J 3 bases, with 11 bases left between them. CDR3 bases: TGTGCCAGCTCACCCCGTCCGGGTGCTAATGAAAAACTGTTTTTT. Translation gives CASSPRPGANEKLFF.

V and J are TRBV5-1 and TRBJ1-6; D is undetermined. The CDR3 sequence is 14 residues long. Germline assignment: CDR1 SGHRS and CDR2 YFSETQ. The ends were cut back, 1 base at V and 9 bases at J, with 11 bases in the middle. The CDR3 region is CASSLSGYGSPLHF. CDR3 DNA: TGCGCCAGCAGCTTGTCCGGGTACGGTTCACCCCTCCACTTT. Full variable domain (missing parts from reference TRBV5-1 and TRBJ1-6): KAGVTQTPRYLIKTRGQQVTLSCSPISGHRSVSWYQQTPGQGLQFLFEYFSETQRNKGNFPGRFSGRQFSNSRSEMNVSTLELGDSALYLCASSLSGYGSPLHFGNGTRLTVT.

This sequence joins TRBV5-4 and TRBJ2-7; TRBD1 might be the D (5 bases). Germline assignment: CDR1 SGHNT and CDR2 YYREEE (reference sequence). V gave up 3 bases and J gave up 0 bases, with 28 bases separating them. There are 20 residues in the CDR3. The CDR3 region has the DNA TGTGCCAGCAGCTCAGACTCCCAAACTCTAGGGGCCTTAGGCTCCTACGAGCAGTACTTC. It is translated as CASSSDSQTLGALGSYEQYF.

The CDR3 loop is CASSLGGGARHGEQFF. Written as DNA, the CDR3 is TGCGCCAGCAGCTTGGGTGGGGGCGCCCGTCACGGTGAGCAGTTCTTC. The rearrangement joins TRBV5-1 to TRBJ2-1; weak D call: TRBD1 (6 bases). V lost 0 bases, J lost 9 bases, and 19 bases lay in between. Germline V CDR1 and CDR2: SGHRS, YFSETQ. The CDR3 consists of 16 residues.

The CDR3 here is CASSLSRNYGYTF. As DNA, the CDR3 is TGTGCCAGCAGCTTGAGCCGAAACTATGGCTACACCTTC. The rearrangement uses TRBV5-4 and TRBJ1-2; D is uncertain. The length of the CDR3 is 13 residues. Between the trimmed V and J ends, which lost 1 base and 2 bases, there was a span of 6 bases. In germline, CDR1 is SGHNT, CDR2 YYREEE (reference sequence).

CDR3 nucleotide sequence: TGTGCCAGCTCACCACTCGACAACAGGGTGGCCTATGGCTACACCTTC. It codes for CASSPLDNRVAYGYTF. The chain is built from TRBV18 and TRBJ1-2; TRBD1 might be the D (6 bases). The CDR3 is made up of 16 amino acids. Trimming left V 1 base short and J 4 bases short, with 16 bases between. In germline, CDR1 is KGHSH, CDR2 LQKENI.

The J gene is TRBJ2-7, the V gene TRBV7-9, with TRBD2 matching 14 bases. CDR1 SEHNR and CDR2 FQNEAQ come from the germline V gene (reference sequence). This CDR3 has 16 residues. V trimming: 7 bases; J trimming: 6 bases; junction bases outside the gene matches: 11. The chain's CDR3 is CASIPGTSGRTAEQYF. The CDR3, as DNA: TGTGCCAGCATCCCCGGGACTAGCGGGAGAACCGCCGAGCAGTACTTC.

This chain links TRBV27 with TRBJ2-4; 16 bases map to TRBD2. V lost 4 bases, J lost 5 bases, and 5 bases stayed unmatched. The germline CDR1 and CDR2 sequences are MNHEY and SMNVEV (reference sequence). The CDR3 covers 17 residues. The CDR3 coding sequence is TGTGCCAGCAGTTCGGGACTAGCGGGAGGGCCAGAAAACATTCAGTACTTC. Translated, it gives CASSSGLAGGPENIQYF.

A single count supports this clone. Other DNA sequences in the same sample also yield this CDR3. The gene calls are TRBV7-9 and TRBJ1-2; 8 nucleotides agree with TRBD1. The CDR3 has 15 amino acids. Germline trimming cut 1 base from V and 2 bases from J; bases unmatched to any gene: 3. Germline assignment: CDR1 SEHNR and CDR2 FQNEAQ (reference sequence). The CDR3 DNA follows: TGTGCCAGCAGCTTAGGGACAGGGTGGAACTATGGCTACACCTTC. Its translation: CASSLGTGWNYGYTF.

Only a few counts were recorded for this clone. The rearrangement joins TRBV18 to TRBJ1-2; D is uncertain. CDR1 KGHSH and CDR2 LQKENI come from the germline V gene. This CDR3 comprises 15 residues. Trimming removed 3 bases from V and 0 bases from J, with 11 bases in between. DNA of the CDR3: TGTGCCAGCTCACCTTGGACTGTAACTAACTATGGCTACACCTTC. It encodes CASSPWTVTNYGYTF.

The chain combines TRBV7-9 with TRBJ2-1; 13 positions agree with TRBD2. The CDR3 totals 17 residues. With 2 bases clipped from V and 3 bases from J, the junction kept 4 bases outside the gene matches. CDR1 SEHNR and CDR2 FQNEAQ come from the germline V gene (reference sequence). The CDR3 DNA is TGTGCCAGCAGCTTAACTAGCGGGAGGGCTGTCTACAATGAGCAGTTCTTC. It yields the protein CASSLTSGRAVYNEQFF.